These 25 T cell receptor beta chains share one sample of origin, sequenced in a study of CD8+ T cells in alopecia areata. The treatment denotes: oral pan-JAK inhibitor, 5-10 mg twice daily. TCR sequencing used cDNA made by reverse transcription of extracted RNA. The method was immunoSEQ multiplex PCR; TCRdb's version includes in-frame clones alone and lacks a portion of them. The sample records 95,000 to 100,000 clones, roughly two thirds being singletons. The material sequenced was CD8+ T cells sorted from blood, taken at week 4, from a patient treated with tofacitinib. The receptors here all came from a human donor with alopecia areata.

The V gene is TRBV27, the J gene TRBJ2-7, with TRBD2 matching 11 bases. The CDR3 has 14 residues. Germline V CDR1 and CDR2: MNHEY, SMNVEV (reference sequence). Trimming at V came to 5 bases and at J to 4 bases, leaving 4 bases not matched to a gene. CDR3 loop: CASSLAGGAYEQYF. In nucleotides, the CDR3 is TGTGCCAGCAGTCTAGCGGGGGGCGCTTACGAGCAGTACTTC.

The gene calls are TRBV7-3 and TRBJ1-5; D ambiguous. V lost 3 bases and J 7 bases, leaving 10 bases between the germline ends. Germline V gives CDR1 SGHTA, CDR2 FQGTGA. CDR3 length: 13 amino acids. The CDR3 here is CASSLAEGQPQHF. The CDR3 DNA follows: TGTGCCAGCAGCTTGGCGGAAGGGCAGCCCCAGCATTTT.

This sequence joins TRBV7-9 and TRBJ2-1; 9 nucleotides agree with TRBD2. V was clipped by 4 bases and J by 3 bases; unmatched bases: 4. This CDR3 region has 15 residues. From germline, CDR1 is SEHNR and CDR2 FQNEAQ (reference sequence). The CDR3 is CASSWRLAVYNEQFF. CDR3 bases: TGTGCCAGCAGCTGGAGACTAGCGGTCTACAATGAGCAGTTCTTC. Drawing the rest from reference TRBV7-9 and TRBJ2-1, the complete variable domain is DTGVSQNPRHKITKRGQNVTFRCDPISEHNRLYWYRQTLGQGPEFLTYFQNEAQLEKSRLLSDRFSAERPKGSFSTLEIQRTEQGDSAMYLCASSWRLAVYNEQFFGPGTRLTVL.

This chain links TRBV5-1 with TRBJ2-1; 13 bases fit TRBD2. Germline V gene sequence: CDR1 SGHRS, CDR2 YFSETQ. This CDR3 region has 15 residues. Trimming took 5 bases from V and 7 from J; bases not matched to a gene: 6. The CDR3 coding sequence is TGCGCCAGCAGTATGACTAGCGGGGGGCCTAATGAGCAGTTCTTC. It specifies CASSMTSGGPNEQFF.

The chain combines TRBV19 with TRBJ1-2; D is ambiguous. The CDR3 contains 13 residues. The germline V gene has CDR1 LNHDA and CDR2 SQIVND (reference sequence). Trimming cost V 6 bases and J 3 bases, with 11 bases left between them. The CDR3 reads CASRKDGYYGYTF. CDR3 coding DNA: TGTGCCAGTAGAAAGGACGGATACTATGGCTACACCTTC.

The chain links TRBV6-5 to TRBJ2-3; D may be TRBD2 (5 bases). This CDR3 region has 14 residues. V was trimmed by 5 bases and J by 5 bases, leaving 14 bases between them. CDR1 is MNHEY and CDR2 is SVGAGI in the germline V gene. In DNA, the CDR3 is TGTGCCAGCAGTGCTAGCCCAGGACTAGATACGCAGTATTTT. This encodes CASSASPGLDTQYF.

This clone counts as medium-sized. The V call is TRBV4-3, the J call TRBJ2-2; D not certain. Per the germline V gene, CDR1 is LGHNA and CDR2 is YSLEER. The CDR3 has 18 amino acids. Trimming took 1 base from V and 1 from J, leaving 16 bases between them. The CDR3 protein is CASSQGVLVWGNTGELFF. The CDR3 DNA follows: TGCGCCAGCAGCCAAGGTGTTTTAGTTTGGGGGAACACCGGGGAGCTGTTTTTT.

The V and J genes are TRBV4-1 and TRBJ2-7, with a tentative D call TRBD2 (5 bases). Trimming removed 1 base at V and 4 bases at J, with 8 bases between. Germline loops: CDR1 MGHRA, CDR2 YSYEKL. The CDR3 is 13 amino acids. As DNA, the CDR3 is TGCGCCAGCAGCCAAGTCGGCGGGTACGAGCAGTACTTC. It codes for CASSQVGGYEQYF.

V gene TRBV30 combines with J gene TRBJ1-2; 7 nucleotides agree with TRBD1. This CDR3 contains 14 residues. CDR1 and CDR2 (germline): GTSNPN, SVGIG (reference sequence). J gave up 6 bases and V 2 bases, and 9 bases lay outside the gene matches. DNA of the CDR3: TGTGCCTGGAGTTCTGACAGGGCCTTAGATGGCTACACCTTC. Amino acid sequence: CAWSSDRALDGYTF.

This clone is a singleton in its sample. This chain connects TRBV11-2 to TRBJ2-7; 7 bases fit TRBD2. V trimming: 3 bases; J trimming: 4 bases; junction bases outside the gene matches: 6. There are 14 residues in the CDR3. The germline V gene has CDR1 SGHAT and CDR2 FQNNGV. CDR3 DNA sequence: TGTGCCAGCAGCTTGCCGGGACTACCTTACGAGCAGTACTTC. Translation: CASSLPGLPYEQYF. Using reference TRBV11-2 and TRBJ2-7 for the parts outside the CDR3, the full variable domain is EAGVAQSPRYKIIEKRQSVAFWCNPISGHATLYWYQQILGQGPKLLIQFQNNGVVDDSQLPKDRFSAERLKGVDSTLKIQPAKLEDSAVYLCASSLPGLPYEQYFGPGTRLTVT.

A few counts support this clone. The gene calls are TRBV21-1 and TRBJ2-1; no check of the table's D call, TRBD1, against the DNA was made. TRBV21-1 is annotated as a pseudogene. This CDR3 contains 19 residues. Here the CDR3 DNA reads TGTGCCAGCAGCAAAGGGGGGACAGGGACGGGAGAGACCTACAATGAGCAGTTCTTC. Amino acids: CASSKGGTGTGETYNEQFF.

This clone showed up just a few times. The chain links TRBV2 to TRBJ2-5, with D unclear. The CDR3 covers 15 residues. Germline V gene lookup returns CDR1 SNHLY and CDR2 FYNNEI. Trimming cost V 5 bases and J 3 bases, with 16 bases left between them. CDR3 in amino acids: CASSPRGRAEETQYF. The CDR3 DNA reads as TGTGCCAGCAGTCCCCGTGGCCGGGCCGAAGAGACCCAGTACTTC.

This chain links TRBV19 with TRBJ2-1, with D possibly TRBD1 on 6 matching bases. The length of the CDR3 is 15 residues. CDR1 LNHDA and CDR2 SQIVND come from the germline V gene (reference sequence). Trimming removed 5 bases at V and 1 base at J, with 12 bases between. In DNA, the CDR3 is TGTGCCAGTAGTTCGGGGACACTTTCCTACAATGAGCAGTTCTTC. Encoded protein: CASSSGTLSYNEQFF. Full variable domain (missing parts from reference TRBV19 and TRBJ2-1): DGGITQSPKYLFRKEGQNVTLSCEQNLNHDAMYWYRQDPGQGLRLIYYSQIVNDFQKGDIAEGYSVSREKKESFPLTVTSAQKNPTAFYLCASSSGTLSYNEQFFGPGTRLTVL.

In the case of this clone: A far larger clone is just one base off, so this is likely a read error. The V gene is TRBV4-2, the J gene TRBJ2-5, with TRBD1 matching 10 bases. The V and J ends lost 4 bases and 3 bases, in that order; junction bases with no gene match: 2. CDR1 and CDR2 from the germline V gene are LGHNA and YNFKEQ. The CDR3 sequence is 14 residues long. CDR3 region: CASSLGTGEETQYF. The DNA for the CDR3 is TGTGCCAGCAGCCTTGGGACAGGGGAAGAGACCCAGTACTTC.

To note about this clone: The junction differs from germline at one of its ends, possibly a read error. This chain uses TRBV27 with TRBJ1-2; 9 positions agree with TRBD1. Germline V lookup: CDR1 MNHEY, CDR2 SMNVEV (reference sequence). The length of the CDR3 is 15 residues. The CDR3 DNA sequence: TGTGCCAGCAGTCTATCGCGCGGGACAGGGTATGGCTACACCTTC. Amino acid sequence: CASSLSRGTGYGYTF.

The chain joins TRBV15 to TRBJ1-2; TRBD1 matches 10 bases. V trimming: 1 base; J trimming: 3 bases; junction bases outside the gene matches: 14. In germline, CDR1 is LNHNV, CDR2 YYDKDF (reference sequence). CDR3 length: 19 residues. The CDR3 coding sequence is TGTGCCACCAGCAGAGTAAAGCTTTCTCGGGACAGGGGACACTATGGCTACACCTTC. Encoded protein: CATSRVKLSRDRGHYGYTF.

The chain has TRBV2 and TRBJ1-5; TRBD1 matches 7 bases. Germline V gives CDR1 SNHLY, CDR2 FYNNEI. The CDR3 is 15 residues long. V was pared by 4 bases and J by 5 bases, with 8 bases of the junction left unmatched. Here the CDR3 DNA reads TGTGCCAGCAGTGGTTGGGACAGCTTCTATCAGCCCCAGCATTTT. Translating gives CASSGWDSFYQPQHF.

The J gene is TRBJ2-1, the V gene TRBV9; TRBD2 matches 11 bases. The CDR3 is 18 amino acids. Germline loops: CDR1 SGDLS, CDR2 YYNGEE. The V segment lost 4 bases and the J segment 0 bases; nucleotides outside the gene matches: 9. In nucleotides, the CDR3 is TGTGCCAGCAGCACCCTAGCGGGGGGCAGGAGCTCCTACAATGAGCAGTTCTTC. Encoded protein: CASSTLAGGRSSYNEQFF.

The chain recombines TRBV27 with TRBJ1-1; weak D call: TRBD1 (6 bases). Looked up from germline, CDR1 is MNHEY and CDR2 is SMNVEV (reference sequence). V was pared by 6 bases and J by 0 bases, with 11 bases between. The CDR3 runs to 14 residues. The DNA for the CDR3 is TGTGCCAGCAGCGGGGGGGCCATGAACACTGAAGCTTTCTTT. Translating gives CASSGGAMNTEAFF.

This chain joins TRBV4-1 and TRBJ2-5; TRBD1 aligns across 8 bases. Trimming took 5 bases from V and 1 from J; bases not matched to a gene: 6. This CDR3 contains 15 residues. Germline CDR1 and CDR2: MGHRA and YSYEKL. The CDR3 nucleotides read TGCGCCAGCAGCTCCGGACAGGGAGGCCAAGAGACCCAGTACTTC. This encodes CASSSGQGGQETQYF.

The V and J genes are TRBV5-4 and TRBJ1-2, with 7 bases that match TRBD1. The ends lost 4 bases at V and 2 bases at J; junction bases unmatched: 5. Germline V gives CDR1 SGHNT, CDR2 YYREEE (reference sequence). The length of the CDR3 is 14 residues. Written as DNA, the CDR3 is TGTGCCAGCAGCATAGGGACAGCCAACTATGGCTACACCTTC. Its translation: CASSIGTANYGYTF.

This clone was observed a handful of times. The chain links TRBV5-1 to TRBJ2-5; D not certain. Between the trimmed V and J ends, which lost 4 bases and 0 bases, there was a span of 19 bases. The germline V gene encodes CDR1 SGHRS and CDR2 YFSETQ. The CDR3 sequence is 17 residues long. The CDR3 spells CASSLLGSPQYQETQYF. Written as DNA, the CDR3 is TGCGCCAGCAGCCTGCTGGGTAGTCCCCAGTACCAAGAGACCCAGTACTTC.

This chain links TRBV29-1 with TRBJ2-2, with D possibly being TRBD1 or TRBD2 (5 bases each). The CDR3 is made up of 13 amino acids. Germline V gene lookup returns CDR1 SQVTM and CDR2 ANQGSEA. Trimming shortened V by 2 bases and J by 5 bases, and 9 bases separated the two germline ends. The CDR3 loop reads CSVERDDTGELFF. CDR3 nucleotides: TGCAGCGTTGAAAGGGACGATACCGGGGAGCTGTTTTTT.

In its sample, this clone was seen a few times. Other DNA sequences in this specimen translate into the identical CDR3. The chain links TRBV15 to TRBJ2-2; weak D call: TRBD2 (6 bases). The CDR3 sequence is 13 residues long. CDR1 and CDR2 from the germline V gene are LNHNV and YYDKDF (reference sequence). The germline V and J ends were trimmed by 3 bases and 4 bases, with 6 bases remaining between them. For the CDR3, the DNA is TGTGCCACCAGCAGGCGGGGCACCGGGGAGCTGTTTTTT. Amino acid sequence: CATSRRGTGELFF.

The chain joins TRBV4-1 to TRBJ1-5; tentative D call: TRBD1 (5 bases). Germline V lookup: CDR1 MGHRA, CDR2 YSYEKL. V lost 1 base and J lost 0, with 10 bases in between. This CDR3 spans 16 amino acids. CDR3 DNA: TGCGCCAGCAGCCAAGCCCCGGGGACTAGCAATCAGCCCCAGCATTTT. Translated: CASSQAPGTSNQPQHF.